The next 24 T cell receptor beta chains were all read from a single sample in a study of T cell repertoires in cytomegalovirus infection. TCRdb reprocessed the reads with MiXCR, giving one entry per CDR3 protein. The sample includes fewer than 900,000 distinct CDR3 sequences, almost 30% of them seen just once. The antigens of these receptors remain unknown. Sequenced material: cultured CD8+ T cells from PBMCs, taken from culture after CMV antigen stimulation. The receptor source for this set is a human donor in good health (CMV status not recorded). Some clones in this sample may be carry-over from other donors' samples.

This clonotype was picked up a small number of times. This chain links TRBV20-1 with TRBJ1-2; D possibly corresponds to TRBD1 (6 bases). Germline loops: CDR1 DFQATT, CDR2 SNEGSKA (reference sequence). V shed 0 bases and J shed 5 bases, with 19 bases lying between them. The CDR3 has 16 residues. The CDR3 sequence is CSAREGGQYFYYGYTF. CDR3 nucleotide sequence: TGCAGTGCTAGAGAGGGGGGGCAGTACTTTTATTATGGCTACACCTTC.

V and J are TRBV12-3 or TRBV12-4 and TRBJ2-1, with 14 bases that match TRBD2. J was trimmed by 6 bases and V by 4 bases; bases with no gene match: 14. The CDR3 is 19 amino acids. CDR3 region: CASSSSSRTSGGQFNEQFF. CDR3 in DNA: TGTGCCAGCAGTTCCTCCTCCCGGACTAGCGGGGGGCAATTCAATGAGCAGTTCTTC.

This clonotype was seen at least ten times. The rearrangement joins TRBV7-2 to TRBJ2-7; possible D gene TRBD1, 6 bases. The CDR3 extends over 16 amino acids. V was clipped by 0 bases and J by 3 bases, with 15 bases between them. Germline V lookup: CDR1 SGHTA, CDR2 FQGNSA. CDR3 in amino acids: CASSLAGRQAVYEQYF. Here the CDR3 DNA reads TGTGCCAGCAGCTTAGCGGGGCGACAGGCTGTCTACGAGCAGTACTTC.

The gene calls are TRBV12-3 or TRBV12-4 and TRBJ2-2; D gene ambiguous. This CDR3 has 13 residues. V lost 10 bases and J lost 2, with 11 bases in between. The CDR3 nucleotides are TGTGCCAATTCCCGGGTTAACACCGGGGAGCTGTTTTTT. It yields the protein CANSRVNTGELFF.

V usage is TRBV27 and J usage is TRBJ2-3; 9 positions agree with TRBD2. Germline-derived CDR1 and CDR2 are MNHEY and SMNVEV (reference sequence). The length of the CDR3 is 14 residues. V shed 7 bases and J 7 bases; nucleotides not matched to a gene: 9. CDR3 DNA: TGTGCCAGCATCCAAGCGGGGGGTACATATACGCAGTATTTT. It translates to CASIQAGGTYTQYF.

The V and J genes are TRBV25-1 and TRBJ1-5; 9 nucleotides agree with TRBD1. V was clipped by 3 bases and J by 6 bases; unmatched bases: 6. The CDR3 loop spans 15 amino acids. Per the germline V gene, CDR1 is MGHDK and CDR2 is SYGVNS. Here the CDR3 DNA reads TGTGCCAGCAGTGATGGACAGGGGCGCGGTCAGCCCCAGCATTTT. It yields the protein CASSDGQGRGQPQHF.

Only a few counts were recorded for this clonotype. V and J are TRBV15 and TRBJ2-7, with a possible D match to TRBD1 (5 bases). With 4 bases removed from V and 0 bases from J, the gap between germline ends came to 13 bases. The CDR3 has 15 residues. Germline V gene data show CDR1 as LNHNV and CDR2 as YYDKDF (reference sequence). The CDR3 DNA is TGTGCCACCAGCAAAGGCAGGGTTAGCTCCTACGAGCAGTACTTC. Translating gives CATSKGRVSSYEQYF.

The rearrangement joins TRBV6-2 or TRBV6-3 to TRBJ2-2; D is possibly TRBD2 (6 bases). The germline V and J ends were trimmed by 4 bases and 3 bases, with 18 bases remaining between them. The CDR3 has 17 residues. Germline lookup yields CDR1 MNHEY and CDR2 SVGEGT. CDR3 nucleotides: TGTGCCAGCAGTTTCACCTGGGACTCCCACTACACCGGGGAGCTGTTTTTT. Protein: CASSFTWDSHYTGELFF.

This chain links TRBV19 with TRBJ1-2, with a weak D call TRBD1 (6 bases). From germline, CDR1 is LNHDA and CDR2 SQIVND (reference sequence). The ends were cut back, 5 bases at V and 2 bases at J, with 18 bases in the middle. This CDR3 has 16 amino acids. The CDR3 region is CASSPTWTDLNYGYTF. CDR3 bases: TGTGCCAGTAGTCCTACCTGGACAGACCTAAACTATGGCTACACCTTC.

This chain connects TRBV25-1 to TRBJ2-1; D unresolved. Germline V gives CDR1 MGHDK, CDR2 SYGVNS. This CDR3 is built from 14 residues. Trimming cost V 4 bases and J 2 bases, with 9 bases left between them. The CDR3 bases are TGTGCCAGCAGTGCACCGTTCCCCTACAATGAGCAGTTCTTC. It encodes CASSAPFPYNEQFF.

This clonotype was observed a few times. The V and J genes are TRBV6-4 and TRBJ2-1; 8 bases are shared with TRBD1. The V gene end was trimmed by 5 bases and the J gene end by 4 bases; junction bases not matched to a gene: 4. Germline V gene lookup returns CDR1 MRHNA and CDR2 SNTAGT. The CDR3 covers 14 residues. CDR3 DNA: TGTGCCAGCAGTCCCCGGACAGGGTACAATGAGCAGTTCTTC. Amino acids: CASSPRTGYNEQFF.

The chain has TRBV4-1 and TRBJ1-1; unclear D gene. V lost 4 bases and J 4 bases, leaving 10 bases between the germline ends. The CDR3 runs 13 residues. Germline lookup yields CDR1 MGHRA and CDR2 YSYEKL. CDR3 protein: CASSPLSSTEAFF. The DNA of the CDR3 is TGCGCCAGCAGCCCCCTTTCCAGCACTGAAGCTTTCTTT.

To note about this clonotype: The junction differs from germline at one of its ends, possibly a read error. The rearrangement uses TRBV2 and TRBJ2-7; TRBD1 might be the D (5 bases). The CDR3 is made up of 10 amino acids. CDR1 is SNHLY and CDR2 is FYNNEI in the germline V gene. The CDR3 loop reads CASSGETANF. DNA of the CDR3: TGTGCCAGCAGTGGAGAGACAGCCAACTTC.

The rearrangement joins TRBV24-1 to TRBJ1-1; no clear D gene. Looked up from germline, CDR1 is KGHDR and CDR2 is SFDVKD. The length of the CDR3 is 16 residues. Trimming pared 4 bases from V and 1 base from J, leaving 15 bases between. CDR3 protein: CATSDRVLTGNTEAFF. Written as DNA, the CDR3 is TGTGCCACCAGTGACAGAGTCCTCACCGGGAACACTGAAGCTTTCTTT.

The chain joins TRBV7-9 to TRBJ1-2, with D maybe TRBD1 (5 bases). Germline V lookup: CDR1 SEHNR, CDR2 FQNEAQ (reference sequence). Trimming removed 1 base at V and 2 bases at J, with 17 bases between. The CDR3 covers 17 residues. The CDR3 protein is CASSLVTPGDGNYGYTF. CDR3 DNA: TGTGCCAGCAGCTTAGTAACCCCTGGGGACGGCAACTATGGCTACACCTTC.

The chain links TRBV7-2 to TRBJ2-5; D is unresolved. The germline V gene has CDR1 SGHTA and CDR2 FQGNSA. The CDR3 length is 15 residues. V was pared by 1 base and J by 5 bases, with 14 bases between. The CDR3 spells CASSLGVGYGETQYF. The CDR3 DNA is TGTGCCAGCAGCTTAGGCGTTGGGTACGGCGAGACCCAGTACTTC.

This clonotype came up a few times. Here the CDR3 reads CASSLGGVVGNQPQHF. In nucleotides, the CDR3 is TGTGCCAGCAGCTTAGGAGGGGTTGTTGGCAATCAGCCCCAGCATTTT. The chain recombines TRBV7-8 with TRBJ1-5; perhaps TRBD1 as D (5 bases). The CDR3 totals 16 residues. The V end lost 1 base, the J end lost 2 bases, and 12 bases lay between the germline ends. Germline V gene data show CDR1 as SGHVS and CDR2 as FQNEAQ.

This clonotype was detected a few times. This CDR3 reads CATSVGQGGEQFF. The CDR3 coding sequence is TGTGCCACCAGTGTGGGACAGGGAGGGGAGCAGTTCTTC. This chain uses TRBV24-1 with TRBJ2-1; 9 bases align to TRBD1. The CDR3 has 13 amino acids. The V gene end was trimmed by 5 bases and the J gene end by 10 bases; junction bases not matched to a gene: 5. From germline, CDR1 is KGHDR and CDR2 SFDVKD.

The chain uses TRBV11-3 and TRBJ2-3; 7 nucleotides align to TRBD2. The CDR3 spans 14 residues. Per germline, CDR1 SGHNT and CDR2 YENEEA. After removal of 5 bases from V and 2 bases from J, the junction contained 4 bases not matched to a gene. The CDR3 nucleotides read TGTGCCAGCAGCCACGGGGGGACCACAGATACGCAGTATTTT. It is translated as CASSHGGTTDTQYF.

In this sample, this clonotype turned up a few times. The rearrangement uses TRBV4-1 and TRBJ2-1; D is unresolved. V lost 0 bases, J lost 10 bases, and 10 bases lay in between. CDR1 is MGHRA and CDR2 is YSYEKL in the germline V gene. CDR3 length equals 13 residues. The CDR3, as DNA: TGCGCCAGCAGCCAAGATTTGGCCGGGGAGCAGTTCTTC. Translated, it gives CASSQDLAGEQFF.

On this clonotype: Germline is not matched at one junction end, which may reflect a read error. J is TRBJ2-2 and V is TRBV12-3 or TRBV12-4; D may match TRBD1 or TRBD2 (6 bases each). The CDR3 loop spans 14 amino acids. Here the CDR3 DNA reads TGTGCCAGCAGCCCATGGGGGGACACCCGGGAGCTGTTTTTT. The encoded protein is CASSPWGDTRELFF.

Turning to this clonotype: The germline gene is not matched at one end of the junction; a read error may be the cause. The CDR3 sequence is CASSLRQGVHF. CDR3 in DNA: TGTGCCAGCAGTTTGCGGCAGGGGGTGCACTTC. The chain recombines TRBV12-3 or TRBV12-4 with TRBJ2-4; 7 bases are a match to TRBD1. The CDR3 covers 11 residues.

This clonotype came up many times. This chain connects TRBV7-2 to TRBJ1-1, with D possibly being TRBD1 (6 bases). CDR3 size: 12 residues. V gave up 1 base and J gave up 8 bases, with 8 bases separating them. Germline V CDR1 and CDR2: SGHTA, FQGNSA. For the CDR3, the DNA is TGTGCCAGCAGCTTAGGGACAGCGGAAGCTTTCTTT. Its protein is CASSLGTAEAFF.

Only a few counts were recorded for this clonotype. The genes are TRBV2 and TRBJ2-6, with D possibly matching TRBD1 (6 bases). The CDR3 has 19 residues. Trimming removed 7 bases at V and 0 bases at J, with 22 bases between. CDR1 and CDR2 (germline): SNHLY, FYNNEI. Here the CDR3 reads CASTDHFRDIDSGANVLTF. DNA of the CDR3: TGTGCCAGCACTGACCATTTCCGGGACATTGACTCTGGGGCCAACGTCCTGACTTTC.